This TCR beta chain stems from a study of CD8 T cells in ankylosing spondylitis. Whole-study findings and limits: The clones that were linked to disease were reported to be significantly enriched in matched synovial fluid samples from ankylosing spondylitis patients. Disease-associated clones were CD8+ and fairly uncommon in peripheral blood. Ankylosing spondylitis blood appeared to carry a characteristic TCR beta motif of roughly 8 highly homologous variants.

Deletions cut 0 bases from V and 10 bases from J, with 11 bases between. Germline V gene lookup returns CDR1 SGHKS and CDR2 YYEKEE (reference sequence). This CDR3 is 13 amino acids long. This clonotype has at least ten counts. Its cognate antigen is unknown. TCR beta libraries were made by quantitative 5'-RACE with molecular barcodes. TCRdb ran MiXCR on the 5' RACE reads and lists one entry per CDR3 protein. The sample yields about 210,000 distinct CDR3 sequences, 7.3% seen once. V is TRBV5-5 and J is TRBJ2-1; D ambiguous. The sequencing sample was made of blood, either unsorted or a sorted T cell fraction (not recorded which). The source is a male donor with ankylosing spondylitis. The CDR3 region has the DNA TGTGCCAGCAGCTTGGGACTTGGGGAAGAGCAGTTCTTC. Residues: CASSLGLGEEQFF.